This T cell receptor beta chain was identified during a study of identical twins. Broader study findings: There were fewer insertions in abundant cord blood beta clonotypes, but memory repertoires showed no such pattern.

This clonotype was seen more than once but under ten times. Antigen specificity is unknown. Using its own MiXCR run on the 5' RACE reads, TCRdb lists one record per CDR3 protein. In the table there are 500,000 to 550,000 distinct CDR3 sequences, 20% to 25% of which are singletons. The CDR3 sequence is 15 residues long. Unmatched junction bases numbered 1, after V lost 3 bases and J lost 2 bases. Per the germline V gene, CDR1 is KGHSH and CDR2 is LQKENI. These same records also appear under a second study, on yellow fever vaccine responses in identical twins.

This sequence originates from a woman aged 18-35 years in good health. V usage is TRBV18 and J usage is TRBJ2-5; TRBD2 matches at 12 bases. The sample consisted of CD4+ T cells sorted from blood. The CDR3, as DNA: TGTGCCAGCTCACCTGGACTAGCGGGGCAAGAGACCCAGTACTTC. This codes for CASSPGLAGQETQYF.